This paragraph reports one TCR beta chain. The data were produced by immunoSEQ multiplex PCR, yet TCRdb's version contains in-frame clones alone and is incomplete. The sample has about 320,000 clones; about 92% are singletons. The sample originates from a study of blood T cell repertoires in COVID-19. Study-wide context: Specimens from acute and convalescent COVID-19 originated in the United States, Italy and Spain. The cDNA or gDNA used as material had been derived from T cells, B-cell-depleted T cells, or PBMCs.

Participants were placed into cohorts based on the clinical history they reported. The CDR3 length is 14 residues. Germline assignment: CDR1 SGHNT and CDR2 YENEEA. V lost 5 bases to trimming and J lost 1 base; unmatched junction nucleotides: 4. This sequence was found in a man in his sixties who had recovered from COVID-19. The chain is built from TRBV11-3 and TRBJ2-5; TRBD1 matches at 7 bases. The source material was PBMCs or T cells enriched from blood (not recorded which). In nucleotides, the CDR3 is TGTGCCAGCAGCACTTACAGGGGCCAAGAGACCCAGTACTTC. Amino acids: CASSTYRGQETQYF.